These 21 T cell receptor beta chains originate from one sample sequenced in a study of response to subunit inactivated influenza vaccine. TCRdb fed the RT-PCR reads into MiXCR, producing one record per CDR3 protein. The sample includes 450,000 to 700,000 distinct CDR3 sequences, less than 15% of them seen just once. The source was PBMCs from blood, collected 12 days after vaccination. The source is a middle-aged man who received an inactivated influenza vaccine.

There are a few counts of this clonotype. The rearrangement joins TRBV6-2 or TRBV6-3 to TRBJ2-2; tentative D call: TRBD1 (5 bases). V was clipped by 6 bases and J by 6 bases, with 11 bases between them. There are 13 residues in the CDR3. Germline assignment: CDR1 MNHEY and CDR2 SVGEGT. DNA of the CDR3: TGTGCCAGCAGAACCAGGGATGCCGGGGAGCTGTTTTTT. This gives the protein CASRTRDAGELFF.

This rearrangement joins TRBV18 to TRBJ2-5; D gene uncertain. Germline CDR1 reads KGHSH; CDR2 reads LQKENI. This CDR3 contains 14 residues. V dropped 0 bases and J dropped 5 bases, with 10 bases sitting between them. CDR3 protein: CASSPPSRPETQYF. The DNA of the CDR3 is TGTGCCAGCTCACCACCGTCTAGGCCGGAGACCCAGTACTTC.

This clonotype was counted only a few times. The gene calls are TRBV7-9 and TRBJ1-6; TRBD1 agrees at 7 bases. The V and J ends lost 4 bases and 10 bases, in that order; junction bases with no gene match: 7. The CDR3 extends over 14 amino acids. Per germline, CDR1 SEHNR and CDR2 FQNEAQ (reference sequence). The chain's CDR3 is CASSSDRVGSPLHF. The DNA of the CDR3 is TGTGCCAGCAGCTCAGACAGGGTCGGCTCACCCCTCCACTTT.

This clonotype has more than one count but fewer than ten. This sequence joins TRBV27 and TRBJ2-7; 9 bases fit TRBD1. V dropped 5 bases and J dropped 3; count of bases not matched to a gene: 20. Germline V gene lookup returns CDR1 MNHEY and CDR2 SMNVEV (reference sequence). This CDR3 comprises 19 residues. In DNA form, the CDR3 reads TGTGCCAGCAGTCACATATGGGTCCGGGACAGGGAACTCTTCTACGAGCAGTACTTC. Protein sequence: CASSHIWVRDRELFYEQYF.

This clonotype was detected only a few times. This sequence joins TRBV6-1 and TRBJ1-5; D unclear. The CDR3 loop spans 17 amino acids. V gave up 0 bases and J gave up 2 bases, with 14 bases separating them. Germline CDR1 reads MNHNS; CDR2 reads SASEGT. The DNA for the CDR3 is TGTGCCAGCAGTGAAGCGCTGTTGGGGTCTGGCAATCAGCCCCAGCATTTT. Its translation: CASSEALLGSGNQPQHF.

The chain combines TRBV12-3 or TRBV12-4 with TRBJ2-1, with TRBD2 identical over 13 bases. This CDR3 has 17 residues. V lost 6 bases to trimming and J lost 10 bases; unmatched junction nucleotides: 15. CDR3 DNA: TGTGCCAGCAGCCCACAGACTAGCGGGGGGACTCCTAGGGAGCAGTTCTTC. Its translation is CASSPQTSGGTPREQFF.

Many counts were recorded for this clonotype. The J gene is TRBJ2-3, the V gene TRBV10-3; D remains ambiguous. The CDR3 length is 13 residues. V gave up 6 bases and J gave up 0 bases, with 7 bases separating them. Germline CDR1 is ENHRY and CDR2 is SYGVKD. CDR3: CAISQTSTDTQYF. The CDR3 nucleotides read TGTGCCATCAGCCAGACAAGCACAGATACGCAGTATTTT.

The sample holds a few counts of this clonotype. CDR3 region: CSAPPGRGHGYTF. The CDR3 coding sequence is TGCAGTGCTCCCCCCGGGAGGGGGCATGGCTACACCTTC. The chain carries TRBV20-1 and TRBJ1-2, with 7 bases aligning to TRBD1. The CDR3 has 13 residues. Germline values: CDR1 DFQATT, CDR2 SNEGSKA (reference sequence). Trimming removed 5 bases from V and 6 bases from J; junction bases left unmatched: 9.

CDR3 loop: CASGQNSGNTIYF. As DNA, the CDR3 is TGTGCCAGCGGGCAGAACTCTGGAAACACCATATATTTT. The genes are TRBV6-2 or TRBV6-3 and TRBJ1-3; D is ambiguous. CDR3 length equals 13 residues. The V gene's germline CDR1 is MNHEY and CDR2 SVGEGT. Deletions cut 8 bases from V and 0 bases from J, with 8 bases between.

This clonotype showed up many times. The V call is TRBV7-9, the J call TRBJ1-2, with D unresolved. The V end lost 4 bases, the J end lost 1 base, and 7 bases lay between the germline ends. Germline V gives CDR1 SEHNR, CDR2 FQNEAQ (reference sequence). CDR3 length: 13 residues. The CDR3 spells CASSSRDNYGYTF. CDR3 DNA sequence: TGTGCCAGCAGCTCGAGAGATAACTATGGCTACACCTTC.

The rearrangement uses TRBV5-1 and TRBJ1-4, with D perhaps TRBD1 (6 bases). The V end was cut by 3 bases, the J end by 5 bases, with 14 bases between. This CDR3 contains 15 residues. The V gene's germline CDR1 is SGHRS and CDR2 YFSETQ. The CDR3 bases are TGCGCCAGCAGCTGGAATCAGGGGAACAATGAAAAACTGTTTTTT. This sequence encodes CASSWNQGNNEKLFF. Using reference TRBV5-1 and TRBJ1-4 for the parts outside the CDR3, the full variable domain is KAGVTQTPRYLIKTRGQQVTLSCSPISGHRSVSWYQQTPGQGLQFLFEYFSETQRNKGNFPGRFSGRQFSNSRSEMNVSTLELGDSALYLCASSWNQGNNEKLFFGSGTQLSVL.

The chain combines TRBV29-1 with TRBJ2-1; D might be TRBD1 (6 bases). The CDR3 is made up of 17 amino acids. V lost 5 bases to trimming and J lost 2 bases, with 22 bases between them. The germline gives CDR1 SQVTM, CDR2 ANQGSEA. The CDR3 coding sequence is TGCAGCGTTCTTCGGGACACATCCCCAAGGCCCTACAATGAGCAGTTCTTC. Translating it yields CSVLRDTSPRPYNEQFF.

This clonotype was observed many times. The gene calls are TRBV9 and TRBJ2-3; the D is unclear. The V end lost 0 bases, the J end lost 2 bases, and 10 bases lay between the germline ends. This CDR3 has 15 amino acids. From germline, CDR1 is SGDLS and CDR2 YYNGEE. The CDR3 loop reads CASSVGVGYTDTQYF. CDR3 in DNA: TGTGCCAGCAGCGTAGGCGTTGGGTACACAGATACGCAGTATTTT.

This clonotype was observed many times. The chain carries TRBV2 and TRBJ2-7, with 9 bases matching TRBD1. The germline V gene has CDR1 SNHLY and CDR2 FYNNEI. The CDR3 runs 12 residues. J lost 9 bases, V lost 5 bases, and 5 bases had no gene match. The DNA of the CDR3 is TGTGCCAGCAGTTTGGACAGGGGATGGCAGTACTTC. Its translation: CASSLDRGWQYF. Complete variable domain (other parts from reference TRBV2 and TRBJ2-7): EPEVTQTPSHQVTQMGQEVILRCVPISNHLYFYWYRQILGQKVEFLVSFYNNEISEKSEIFDDQFSVERPDGSNFTLKIRSTKLEDSAMYFCASSLDRGWQYFGPGTRLTVT.

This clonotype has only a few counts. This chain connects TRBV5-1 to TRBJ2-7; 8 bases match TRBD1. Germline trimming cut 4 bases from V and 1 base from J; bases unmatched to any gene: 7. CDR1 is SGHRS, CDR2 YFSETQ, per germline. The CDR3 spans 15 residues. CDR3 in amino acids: CASSNEDRASYEQYF. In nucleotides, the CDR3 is TGCGCCAGCAGCAACGAGGACAGGGCTTCCTACGAGCAGTACTTC.

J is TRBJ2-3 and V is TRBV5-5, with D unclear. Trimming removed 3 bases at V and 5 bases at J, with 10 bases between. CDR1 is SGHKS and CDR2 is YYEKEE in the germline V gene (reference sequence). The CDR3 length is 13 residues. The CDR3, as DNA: TGTGCCAGCAGCTCCCTTCAGCAAGATACGCAGTATTTT. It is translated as CASSSLQQDTQYF.

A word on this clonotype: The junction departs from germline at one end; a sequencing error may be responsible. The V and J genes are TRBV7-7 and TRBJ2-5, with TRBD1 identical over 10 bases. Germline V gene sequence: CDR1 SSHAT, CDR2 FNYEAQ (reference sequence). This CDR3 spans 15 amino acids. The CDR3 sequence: CASSLDRGLQETQYF. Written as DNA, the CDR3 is TGTGCTAGCAGCTTAGACAGGGGGCTTCAAGAGACCCAGTACTTC. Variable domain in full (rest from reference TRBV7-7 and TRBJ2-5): GAGVSQSPRYKVTKRGQDVTLRCDPISSHATLYWYQQALGQGPEFLTYFNYEAQPDKSGLPSDRFSAERPEGSISTLTIQRTEQRDSAMYRCASSLDRGLQETQYFGPGTRLLVL.

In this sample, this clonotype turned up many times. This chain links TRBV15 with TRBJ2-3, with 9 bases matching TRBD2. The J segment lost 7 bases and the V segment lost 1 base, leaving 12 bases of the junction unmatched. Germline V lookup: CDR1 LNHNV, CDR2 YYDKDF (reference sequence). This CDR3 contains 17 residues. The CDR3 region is CATSRGALAGVSYTQYF. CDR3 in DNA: TGTGCCACCAGCAGAGGGGCGTTAGCGGGAGTATCTTATACGCAGTATTTT.

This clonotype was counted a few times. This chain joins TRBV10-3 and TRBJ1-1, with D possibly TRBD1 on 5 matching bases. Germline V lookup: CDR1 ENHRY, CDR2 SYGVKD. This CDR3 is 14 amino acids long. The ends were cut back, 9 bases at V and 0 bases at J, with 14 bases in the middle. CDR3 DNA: TGTGCCATAAAGACACAGGACGTGAACACTGAAGCTTTCTTT. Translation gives CAIKTQDVNTEAFF.

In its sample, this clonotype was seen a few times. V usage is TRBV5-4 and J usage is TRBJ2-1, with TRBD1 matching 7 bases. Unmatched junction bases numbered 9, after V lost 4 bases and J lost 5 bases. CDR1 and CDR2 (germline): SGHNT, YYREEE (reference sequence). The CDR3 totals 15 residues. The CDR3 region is CASSRGQPKNNEQFF. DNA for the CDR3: TGTGCCAGCAGCCGGGGACAGCCAAAGAACAATGAGCAGTTCTTC.

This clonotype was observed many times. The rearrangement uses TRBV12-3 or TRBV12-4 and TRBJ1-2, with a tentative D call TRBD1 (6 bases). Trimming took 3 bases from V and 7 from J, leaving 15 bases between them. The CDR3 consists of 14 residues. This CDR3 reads CASSFRGQGGGYTF. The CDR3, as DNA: TGTGCCAGCAGTTTTCGGGGACAAGGCGGTGGCTACACCTTC.